Detailed here is one TCR beta chain. The data originate from a study of blood T cell repertoires in COVID-19. Sequenced by immunoSEQ multiplex PCR; TCRdb stores in-frame clones only, minus some. The table shows 400,000 to 500,000 clones, with 88% occurring only once. The TCR comes from a woman between 18 and 30 years old who had been exposed to COVID-19. The sequenced material came from PBMCs or T cells enriched from blood (not recorded which).

CDR3 DNA sequence: TGTGCCAGCAGCAAAGCGCGGGAGGAAGGCGAGCAGTACTTC. Protein product: CASSKAREEGEQYF. This chain joins TRBV21-1 and TRBJ2-7; the D call in the table, TRBD2, was not verified against the DNA. TRBV21-1 is a pseudogene locus. The CDR3 loop spans 14 amino acids.